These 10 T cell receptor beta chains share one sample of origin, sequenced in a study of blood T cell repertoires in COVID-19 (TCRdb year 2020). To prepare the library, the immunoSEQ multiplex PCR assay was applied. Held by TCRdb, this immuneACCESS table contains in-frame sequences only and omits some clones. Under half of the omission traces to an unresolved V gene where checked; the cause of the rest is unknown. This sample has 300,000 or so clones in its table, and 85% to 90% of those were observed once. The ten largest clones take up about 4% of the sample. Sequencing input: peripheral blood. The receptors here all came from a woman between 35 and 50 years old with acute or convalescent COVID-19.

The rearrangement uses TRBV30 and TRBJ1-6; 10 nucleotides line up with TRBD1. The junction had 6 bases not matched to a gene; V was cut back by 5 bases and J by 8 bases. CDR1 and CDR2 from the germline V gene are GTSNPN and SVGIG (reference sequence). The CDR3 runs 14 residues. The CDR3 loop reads CAWAGDRGYSPLHF. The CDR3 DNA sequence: TGTGCCTGGGCTGGGGACAGGGGTTATTCACCCCTCCACTTT.

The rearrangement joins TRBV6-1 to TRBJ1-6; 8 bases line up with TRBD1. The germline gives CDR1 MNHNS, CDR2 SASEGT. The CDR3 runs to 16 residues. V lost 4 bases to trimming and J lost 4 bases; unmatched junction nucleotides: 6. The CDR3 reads CASSGSGGGYNSPLHF. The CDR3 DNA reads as TGTGCCAGCAGTGGATCAGGGGGCGGTTATAATTCACCCCTCCACTTT.

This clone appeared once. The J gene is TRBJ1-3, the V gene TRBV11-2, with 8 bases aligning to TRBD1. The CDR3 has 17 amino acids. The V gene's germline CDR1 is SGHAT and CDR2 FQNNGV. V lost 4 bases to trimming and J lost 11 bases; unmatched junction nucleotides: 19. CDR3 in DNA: TGTGCCAGCAGCTCTTACTCGGGGTGGACAGGGAGTCCCCCCATATATTTT. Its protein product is CASSSYSGWTGSPPIYF.

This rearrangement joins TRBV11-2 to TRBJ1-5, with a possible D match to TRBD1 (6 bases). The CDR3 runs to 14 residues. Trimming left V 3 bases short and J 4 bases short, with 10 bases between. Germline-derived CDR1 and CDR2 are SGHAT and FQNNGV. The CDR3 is CASSFGTPNQPQHF. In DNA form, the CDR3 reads TGTGCCAGCAGCTTCGGGACACCTAATCAGCCCCAGCATTTT.

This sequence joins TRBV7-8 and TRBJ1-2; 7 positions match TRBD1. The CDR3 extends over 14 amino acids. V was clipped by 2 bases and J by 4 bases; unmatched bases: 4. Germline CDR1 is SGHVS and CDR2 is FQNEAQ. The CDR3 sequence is CASSLSRDSYGYTF. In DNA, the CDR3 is TGTGCCAGCAGCTTAAGCAGGGACAGCTATGGCTACACCTTC.

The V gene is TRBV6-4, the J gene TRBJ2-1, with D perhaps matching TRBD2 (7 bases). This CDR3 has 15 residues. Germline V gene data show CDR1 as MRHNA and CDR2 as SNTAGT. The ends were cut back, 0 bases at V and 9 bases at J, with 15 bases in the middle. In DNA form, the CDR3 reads TGTGCCAGCAGTGACTCGGGGGGGCCGTCGGGTGAGCAGTTCTTC. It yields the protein CASSDSGGPSGEQFF.

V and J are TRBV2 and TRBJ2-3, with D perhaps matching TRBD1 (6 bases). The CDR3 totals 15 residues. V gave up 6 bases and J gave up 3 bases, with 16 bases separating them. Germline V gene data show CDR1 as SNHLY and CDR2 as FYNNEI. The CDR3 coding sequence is TGTGCCAGCAGCTCCTTACAGGGTGGGACAGATACGCAGTATTTT. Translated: CASSSLQGGTDTQYF.

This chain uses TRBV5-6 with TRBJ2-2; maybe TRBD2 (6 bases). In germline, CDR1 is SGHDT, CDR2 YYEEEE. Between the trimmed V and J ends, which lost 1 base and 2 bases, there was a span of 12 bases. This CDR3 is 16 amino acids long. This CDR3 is CASSLLGRGNTGELFF. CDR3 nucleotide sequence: TGTGCCAGCAGCTTGCTCGGGCGGGGTAACACCGGGGAGCTGTTTTTT.

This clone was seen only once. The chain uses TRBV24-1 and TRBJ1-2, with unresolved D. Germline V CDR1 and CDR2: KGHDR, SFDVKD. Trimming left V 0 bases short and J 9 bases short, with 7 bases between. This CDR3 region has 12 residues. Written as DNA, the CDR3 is TGTGCCACCAGTGATTTGGTGTCTAGCTACACCTTC. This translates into CATSDLVSSYTF.

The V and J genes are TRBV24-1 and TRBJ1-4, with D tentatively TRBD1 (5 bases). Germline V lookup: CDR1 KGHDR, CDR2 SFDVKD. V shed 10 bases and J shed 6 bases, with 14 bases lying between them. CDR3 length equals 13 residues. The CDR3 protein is CATQGGYDEKLFF. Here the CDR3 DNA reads TGTGCCACGCAGGGTGGTTACGATGAAAAACTGTTTTTT.